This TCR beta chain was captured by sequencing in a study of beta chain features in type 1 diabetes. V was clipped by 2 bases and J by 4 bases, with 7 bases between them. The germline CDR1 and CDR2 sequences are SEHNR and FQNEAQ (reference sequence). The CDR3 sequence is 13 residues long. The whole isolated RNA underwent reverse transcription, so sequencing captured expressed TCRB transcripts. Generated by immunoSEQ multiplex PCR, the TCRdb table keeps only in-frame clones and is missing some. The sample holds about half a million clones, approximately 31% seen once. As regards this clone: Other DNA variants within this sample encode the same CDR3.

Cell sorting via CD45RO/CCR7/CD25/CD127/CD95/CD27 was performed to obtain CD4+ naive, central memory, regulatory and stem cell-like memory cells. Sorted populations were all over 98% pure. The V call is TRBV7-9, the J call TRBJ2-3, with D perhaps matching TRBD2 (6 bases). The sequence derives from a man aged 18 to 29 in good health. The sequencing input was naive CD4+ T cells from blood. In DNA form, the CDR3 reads TGTGCCAGCAGCTTAACGGGGGCAGATACGCAGTATTTT. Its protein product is CASSLTGADTQYF.